This TCR beta chain was captured in a study of blood T cell repertoires in COVID-19 (dated by TCRdb to the early 2020s). For context, the study as a whole: Collaborator samples came from the United States, Italy and Spain and covered acute and convalescent phases of COVID-19. The material from the prospective study consisted of cDNA or gDNA derived from T cells, B-cell-depleted T cells, or PBMCs. The dataset comprised deeply sampled blood TCRbeta repertoires from subjects exposed to, actively infected with, or recovered from COVID-19. The repertoires were released in a freely available public database meant as a resource for research on the immune response to SARS-CoV-2. Samples were obtained from the ongoing ImmuneRACE study (first 160 participants) and from about 1,300 subjects provided by 6 global collaborators. Sample metadata almost always included a de-identified subject ID, COVID-19 status, age in years and sex. Where HLA class I and class II types were available, the types were taken from metadata supplied by the sample provider, not from assay-based typing. Overall study results and their limits: The quantity of clinical and demographic metadata differed by source and by participant and was supplied without curation.

V ends up 4 bases short and J 3 bases short, with an unmatched junction base count of 5. CDR1 and CDR2 were assigned from the germline V gene as SGHRS and YFSETQ. The CDR3 contains 15 residues, cysteine and phenylalanine counted. Only CDR3 DNA is held: 45 bases, read in frame from base 1. TCRbeta CDR3 regions were amplified from genomic DNA using the immunoSEQ Assay, a bias-controlled multiplex PCR. As for how the authors treated the data: The number of nucleated cells in each sample was estimated by amplification of reference gene primers within the assay. To quantify the absolute abundance of each unique TCRbeta CDR3 rearrangement, sequence reads were collapsed and filtered. Productive Simpson clonality was computed per sample as the square root of Simpson's diversity index over productive rearrangements. This is the immuneACCESS table as TCRdb keeps it, with only in-frame sequences that have V and J called. A part of the clones is gone; compared with another copy, unresolved V genes explain less than half, and the rest is unexplained. V, J and clone size are taken as reported in that table, and D and trimming were inferred from the DNA itself. Here the sample has approximately 75,000 clones; 84% occur a single time. The top ten clonotypes cover under 25% of the sample.

The collaborating institutions used their own protocols to collect whole blood in K2EDTA tubes. For TCRbeta analysis, collaborators shipped samples in one of three forms: frozen whole blood, isolated PBMCs, or DNA extracted from either of those sample types. Comments on this clone: Its antigen specificity is not known. Base qualities are not at hand, and no much larger clone is one base apart.

Sequencing was done on a sample of peripheral blood. The origin of this receptor is a woman aged 45-59 years with acute or convalescent COVID-19. The chain is encoded by TRBV5-1 joined to TRBJ2-3; 10 bases in between match TRBD2. The CDR3 amino acid sequence is: CASSGSGGATDTQYF. The nucleotide sequence reads as follows: TGCGCCAGCAGCGGAAGCGGGGGGGCGACAGATACGCAGTATTTT.